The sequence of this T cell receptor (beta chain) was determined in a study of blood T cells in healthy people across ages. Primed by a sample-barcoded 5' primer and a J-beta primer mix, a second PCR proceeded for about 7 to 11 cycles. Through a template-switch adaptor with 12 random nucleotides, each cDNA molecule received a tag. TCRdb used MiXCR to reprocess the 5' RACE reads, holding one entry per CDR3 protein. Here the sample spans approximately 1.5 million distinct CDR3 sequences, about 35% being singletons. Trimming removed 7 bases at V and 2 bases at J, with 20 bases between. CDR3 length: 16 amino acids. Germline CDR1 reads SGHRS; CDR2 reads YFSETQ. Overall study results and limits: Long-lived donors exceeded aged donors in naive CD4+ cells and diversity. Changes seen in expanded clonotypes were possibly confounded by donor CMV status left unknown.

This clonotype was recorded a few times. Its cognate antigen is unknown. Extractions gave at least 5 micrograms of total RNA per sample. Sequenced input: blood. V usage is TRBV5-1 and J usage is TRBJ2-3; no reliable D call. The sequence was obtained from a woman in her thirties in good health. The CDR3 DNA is TGCGCCAGCGGCGAACAGCGATTGGCCTACACAGATACGCAGTATTTT. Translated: CASGEQRLAYTDTQYF.